Presented here are 11 T cell receptor beta chains from one specimen sequenced in a study of blood T cell repertoires in COVID-19. Measured with immunoSEQ multiplex PCR; TCRdb has only the in-frame clones, and not every one. Of approximately 330,000 clones in the sample, roughly 90% were seen once. Material: peripheral blood. These TCRs come from a man aged 25 to 40 with COVID-19, enrolled during active disease.

In the case of this clone: Other DNA sequences in this specimen translate into the identical CDR3. The genes are TRBV7-2 and TRBJ1-5, with D maybe TRBD1 (5 bases). Germline V lookup: CDR1 SGHTA, CDR2 FQGNSA. This CDR3 contains 14 residues. Trimming shortened V by 2 bases and J by 2 bases, and 7 bases separated the two germline ends. The CDR3 here is CASSLLQGNQPQHF. The CDR3 region has the DNA TGTGCCAGCAGCTTATTACAGGGCAATCAGCCCCAGCATTTT.

J is TRBJ2-1 and V is TRBV28; a weak D match, TRBD2 (6 bases). V was trimmed by 4 bases and J by 3 bases, leaving 16 bases between them. The CDR3 loop spans 16 amino acids. The germline V gene encodes CDR1 MDHEN and CDR2 SYDVKM. The DNA for the CDR3 is TGTGCCAGCAGTTCCCTAGGGGAGGCGATCTACAATGAGCAGTTCTTC. It yields the protein CASSSLGEAIYNEQFF.

This clone was seen once. The chain recombines TRBV6-2 or TRBV6-3 with TRBJ2-4; 8 bases line up with TRBD1. CDR1 is MNHEY and CDR2 is SVGEGT in the germline V gene. CDR3 length: 15 residues. J lost 7 bases, V lost 5 bases, and 10 bases had no gene match. The chain's CDR3 is CASSPLGQGANIQYF. CDR3 DNA: TGTGCCAGCAGTCCACTCGGACAGGGTGCGAACATTCAGTACTTC.

This sequence joins TRBV10-3 and TRBJ1-2; 8 bases match TRBD1. The CDR3 has 13 residues. V trimming: 7 bases; J trimming: 6 bases; junction bases outside the gene matches: 7. CDR1 and CDR2 (germline): ENHRY, SYGVKD. The CDR3 DNA sequence: TGTGCCATCAAGTCGACAGGGGTGGATGGCTACACCTTC. Translating gives CAIKSTGVDGYTF.

The rearrangement links TRBV9 to TRBJ2-7; D gene unclear. Trimming removed 1 base from V and 1 base from J, with 9 bases in between. The CDR3 has 14 residues. Germline-derived CDR1 and CDR2 are SGDLS and YYNGEE. The CDR3 coding sequence is TGTGCCAGCAGCGTAATGAGTTTTTCCTACGAGCAGTACTTC. Protein sequence: CASSVMSFSYEQYF.

This chain connects TRBV5-8 to TRBJ2-7; 9 bases fit TRBD1. With V trimmed by 5 bases and J by 3 bases, 6 bases remained unmatched. The CDR3 runs to 14 residues. CDR1 is SGHTS, CDR2 YDEGEE, per germline. The CDR3 DNA reads TGTGCCAGCAGTTCCGGGACAGGGTTCTACGAGCAGTACTTC. It specifies CASSSGTGFYEQYF.

This chain joins TRBV29-1 and TRBJ2-3; a weak D match, TRBD1 (5 bases). This CDR3 has 14 residues. Trimming took 3 bases from V and 5 from J, leaving 15 bases between them. CDR1 and CDR2 from the germline V gene are SQVTM and ANQGSEA. CDR3 DNA: TGCAGCGTTGATCAGGGCCAATGGGTAGATACGCAGTATTTT. Translated, it gives CSVDQGQWVDTQYF.

This clone turned up a few times. The V gene is TRBV7-2, the J gene TRBJ1-3, with 8 nucleotides matching TRBD1. This CDR3 has 17 residues. Germline lookup yields CDR1 SGHTA and CDR2 FQGNSA. Germline trimming cut 5 bases from V and 1 base from J; bases unmatched to any gene: 10. The CDR3 nucleotides are TGTGCCAGCAGCACCAGAGGACAGGGACTATCTGGAAACACCATATATTTT. Encoded protein: CASSTRGQGLSGNTIYF.

This chain uses TRBV9 with TRBJ1-4; 9 positions agree with TRBD1. Germline values: CDR1 SGDLS, CDR2 YYNGEE. The CDR3 is made up of 15 amino acids. V lost 4 bases and J lost 5; bases outside the gene matches: 6. The CDR3 loop reads CASSPPGTGNEKLFF. The CDR3 DNA reads TGTGCCAGCAGCCCCCCCGGGACAGGGAATGAAAAACTGTTTTTT.

The chain employs TRBV7-9 and TRBJ2-7, with unresolved D. The CDR3 length is 15 residues. The V gene's germline CDR1 is SEHNR and CDR2 FQNEAQ (reference sequence). V lost 7 bases, J lost 3 bases, and 19 bases lay in between. The CDR3 region is CASTNQAPVYYEQYF. The CDR3 nucleotides read TGTGCCAGCACCAACCAGGCGCCAGTTTACTACGAGCAGTACTTC.

The chain recombines TRBV10-3 with TRBJ2-7; no clear D. The CDR3 has 15 residues. V shed 2 bases and J shed 2 bases, with 13 bases lying between them. Germline assignment: CDR1 ENHRY and CDR2 SYGVKD. The CDR3 loop is CAISEGPVQAYEQYF. CDR3 DNA: TGTGCCATCAGTGAGGGCCCAGTCCAGGCCTACGAGCAGTACTTC.